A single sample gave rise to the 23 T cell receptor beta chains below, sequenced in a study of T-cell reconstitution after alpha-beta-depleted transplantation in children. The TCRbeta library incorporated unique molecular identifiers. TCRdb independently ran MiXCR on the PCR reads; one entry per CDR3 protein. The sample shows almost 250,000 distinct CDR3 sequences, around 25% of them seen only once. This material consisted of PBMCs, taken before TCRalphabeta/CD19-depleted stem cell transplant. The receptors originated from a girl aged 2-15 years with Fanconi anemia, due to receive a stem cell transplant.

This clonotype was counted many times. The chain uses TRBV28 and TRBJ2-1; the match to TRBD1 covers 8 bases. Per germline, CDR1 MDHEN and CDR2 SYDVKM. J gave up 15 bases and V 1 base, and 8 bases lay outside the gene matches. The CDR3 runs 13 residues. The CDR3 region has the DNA TGTGCCAGCAGTTTATCGAGGACAGGGATACGGTTCTTC. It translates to CASSLSRTGIRFF.

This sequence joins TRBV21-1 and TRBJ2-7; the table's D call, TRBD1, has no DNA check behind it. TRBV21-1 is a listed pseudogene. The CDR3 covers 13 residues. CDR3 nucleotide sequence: TGTGCCAGCCCCGGGACAGACTCCTACGAGCAGTACTTC. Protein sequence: CASPGTDSYEQYF.

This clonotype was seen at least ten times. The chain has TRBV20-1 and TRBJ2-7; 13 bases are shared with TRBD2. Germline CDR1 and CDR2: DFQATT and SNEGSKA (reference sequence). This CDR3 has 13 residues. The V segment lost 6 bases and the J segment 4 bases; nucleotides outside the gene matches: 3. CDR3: CSARTSGGYEQYF. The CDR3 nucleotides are TGCAGTGCAAGGACTAGCGGGGGTTACGAGCAGTACTTC.

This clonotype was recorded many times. The CDR3 nucleotides are TGTGCCAGCAGACTAGCGGGGGGGCTCACAGATACGCAGTATTTT. It translates to CASRLAGGLTDTQYF. The rearrangement links TRBV6-1 to TRBJ2-3; 13 bases align to TRBD2. Trimming at V came to 6 bases and at J to 2 bases, leaving 2 bases not matched to a gene. Germline CDR1 MNHNS, CDR2 SASEGT. This CDR3 comprises 15 residues.

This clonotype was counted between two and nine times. This CDR3 is CASSQDLTDSYEQYF. The CDR3 nucleotides are TGTGCCAGCAGCCAAGATCTAACAGATTCCTACGAGCAGTACTTC. The chain links TRBV4-2 to TRBJ2-7, with D unresolved. V lost 0 bases and J lost 1, with 10 bases in between. The CDR3 loop spans 15 amino acids. CDR1 and CDR2 (germline): LGHNA, YNFKEQ.

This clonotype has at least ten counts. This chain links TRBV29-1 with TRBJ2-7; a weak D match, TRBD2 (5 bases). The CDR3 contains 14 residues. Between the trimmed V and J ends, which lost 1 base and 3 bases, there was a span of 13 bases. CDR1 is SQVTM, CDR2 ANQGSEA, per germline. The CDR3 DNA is TGCAGCGTTGAAGCTCCTCAGAGCGGCTACGAGCAGTACTTC. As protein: CSVEAPQSGYEQYF.

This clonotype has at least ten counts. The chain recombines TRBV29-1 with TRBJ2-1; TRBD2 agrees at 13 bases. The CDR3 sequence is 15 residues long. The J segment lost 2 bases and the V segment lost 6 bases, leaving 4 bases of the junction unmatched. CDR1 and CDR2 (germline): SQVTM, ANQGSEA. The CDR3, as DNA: TGCAGCGTAGAGGGACTAGCGGGGACCTACAATGAGCAGTTCTTC. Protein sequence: CSVEGLAGTYNEQFF.

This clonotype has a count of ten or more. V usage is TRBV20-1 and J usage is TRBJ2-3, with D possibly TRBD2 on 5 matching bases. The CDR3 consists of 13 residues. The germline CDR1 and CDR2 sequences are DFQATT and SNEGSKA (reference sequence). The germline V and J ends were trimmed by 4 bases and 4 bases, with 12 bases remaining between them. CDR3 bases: TGCAGTGCTAATTCGAACGGGGCAGATACGCAGTATTTT. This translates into CSANSNGADTQYF.

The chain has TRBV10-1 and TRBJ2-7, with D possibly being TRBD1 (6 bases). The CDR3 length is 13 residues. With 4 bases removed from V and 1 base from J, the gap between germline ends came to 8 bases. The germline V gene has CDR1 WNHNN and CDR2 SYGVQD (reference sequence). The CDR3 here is CASSAGQSYEQYF. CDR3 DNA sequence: TGCGCCAGCAGTGCGGGACAATCCTACGAGCAGTACTTC.

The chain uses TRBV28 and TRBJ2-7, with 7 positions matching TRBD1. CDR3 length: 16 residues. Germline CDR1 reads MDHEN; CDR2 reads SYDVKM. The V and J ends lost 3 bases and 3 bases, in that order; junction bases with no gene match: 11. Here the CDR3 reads CASSFIQGQDGYEQYF. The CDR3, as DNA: TGTGCCAGCAGTTTTATTCAAGGACAGGATGGCTACGAGCAGTACTTC.

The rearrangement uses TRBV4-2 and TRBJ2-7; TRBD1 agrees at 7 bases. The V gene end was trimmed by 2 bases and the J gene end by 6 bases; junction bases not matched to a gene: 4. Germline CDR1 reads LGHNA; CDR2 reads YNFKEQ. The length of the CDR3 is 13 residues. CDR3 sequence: CASSQKRQGEQYF. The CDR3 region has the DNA TGTGCCAGCAGCCAAAAAAGACAGGGCGAGCAGTACTTC.

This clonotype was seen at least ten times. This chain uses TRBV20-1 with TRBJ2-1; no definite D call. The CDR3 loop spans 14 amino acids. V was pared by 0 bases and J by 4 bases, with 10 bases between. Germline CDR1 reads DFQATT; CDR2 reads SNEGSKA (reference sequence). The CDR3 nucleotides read TGCAGTGCTAGAGATGAGGCCAGGTACAATGAGCAGTTCTTC. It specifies CSARDEARYNEQFF.

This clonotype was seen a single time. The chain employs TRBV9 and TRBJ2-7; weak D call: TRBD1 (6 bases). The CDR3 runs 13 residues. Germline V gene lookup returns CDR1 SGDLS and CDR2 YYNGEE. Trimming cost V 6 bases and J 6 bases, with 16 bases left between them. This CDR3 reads CASTPDRIGEQYF. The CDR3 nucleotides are TGTGCCAGCACCCCCGACAGGATTGGCGAGCAGTACTTC.

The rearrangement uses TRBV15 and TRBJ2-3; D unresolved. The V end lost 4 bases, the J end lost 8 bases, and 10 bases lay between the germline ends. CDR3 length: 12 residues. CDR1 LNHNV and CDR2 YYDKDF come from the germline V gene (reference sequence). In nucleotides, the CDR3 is TGTGCCACCAGCACGGATGGTGGTACGCAGTATTTT. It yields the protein CATSTDGGTQYF.

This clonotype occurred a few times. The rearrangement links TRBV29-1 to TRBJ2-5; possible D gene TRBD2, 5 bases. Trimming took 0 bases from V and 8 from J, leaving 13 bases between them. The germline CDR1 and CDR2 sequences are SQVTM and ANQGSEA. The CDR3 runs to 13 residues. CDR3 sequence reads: CSVEDRGLRTQYF. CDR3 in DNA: TGCAGCGTTGAAGATCGCGGACTTCGAACCCAGTACTTC.

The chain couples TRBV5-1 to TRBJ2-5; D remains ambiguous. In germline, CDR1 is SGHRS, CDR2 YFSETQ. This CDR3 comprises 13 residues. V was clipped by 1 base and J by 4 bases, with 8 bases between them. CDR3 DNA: TGCGCCAGCAGCTTGTTGAGTCGAGAGACCCAGTACTTC. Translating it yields CASSLLSRETQYF.

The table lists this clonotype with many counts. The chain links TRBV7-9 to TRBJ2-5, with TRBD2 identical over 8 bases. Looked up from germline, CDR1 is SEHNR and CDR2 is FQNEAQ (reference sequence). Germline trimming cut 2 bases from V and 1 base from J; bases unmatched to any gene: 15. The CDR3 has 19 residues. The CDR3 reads CASSLIIGVLRGGQETQYF. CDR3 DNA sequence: TGTGCCAGCAGCTTAATCATCGGAGTACTCCGGGGGGGCCAAGAGACCCAGTACTTC.

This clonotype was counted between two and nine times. The CDR3 loop is CASTLPGSTDTQYF. The CDR3 bases are TGTGCCAGCACCCTACCGGGGAGCACAGATACGCAGTATTTT. This chain joins TRBV11-2 and TRBJ2-3, with a tentative D call TRBD2 (5 bases). CDR3 size: 14 residues. In germline, CDR1 is SGHAT, CDR2 FQNNGV. V was clipped by 7 bases and J by 0 bases, with 11 bases between them.

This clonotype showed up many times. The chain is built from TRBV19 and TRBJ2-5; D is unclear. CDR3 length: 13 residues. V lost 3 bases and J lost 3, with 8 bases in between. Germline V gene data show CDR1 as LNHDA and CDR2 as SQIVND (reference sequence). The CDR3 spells CASSIFREETQYF. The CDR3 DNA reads TGTGCCAGTAGTATCTTTCGGGAAGAGACCCAGTACTTC. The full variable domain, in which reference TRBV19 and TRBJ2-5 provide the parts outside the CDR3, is DGGITQSPKYLFRKEGQNVTLSCEQNLNHDAMYWYRQDPGQGLRLIYYSQIVNDFQKGDIAEGYSVSREKKESFPLTVTSAQKNPTAFYLCASSIFREETQYFGPGTRLLVL.

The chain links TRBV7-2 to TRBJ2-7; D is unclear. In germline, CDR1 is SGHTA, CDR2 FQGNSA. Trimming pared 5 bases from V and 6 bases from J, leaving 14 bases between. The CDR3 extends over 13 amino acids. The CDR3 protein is CASSLYVVSEQYF. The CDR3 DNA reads TGTGCCAGCAGCCTATATGTTGTGAGCGAGCAGTACTTC.

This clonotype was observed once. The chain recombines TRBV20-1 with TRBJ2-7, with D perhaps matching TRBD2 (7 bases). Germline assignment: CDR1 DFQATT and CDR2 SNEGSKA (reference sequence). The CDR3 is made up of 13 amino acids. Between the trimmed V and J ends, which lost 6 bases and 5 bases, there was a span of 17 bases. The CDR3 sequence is CSALGGGPNEQYF. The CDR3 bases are TGCAGTGCCTTGGGGGGGGGGCCCAACGAGCAGTACTTC.

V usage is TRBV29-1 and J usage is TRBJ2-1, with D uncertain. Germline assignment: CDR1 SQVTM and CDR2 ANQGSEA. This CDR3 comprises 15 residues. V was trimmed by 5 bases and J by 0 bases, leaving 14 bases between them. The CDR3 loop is CSVIHRYLSYNEQFF. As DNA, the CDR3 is TGCAGCGTTATTCATAGGTACCTCTCCTACAATGAGCAGTTCTTC.

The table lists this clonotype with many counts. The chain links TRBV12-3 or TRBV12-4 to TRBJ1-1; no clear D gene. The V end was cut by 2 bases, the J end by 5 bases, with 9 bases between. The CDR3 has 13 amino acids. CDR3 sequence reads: CASSLLGETEAFF. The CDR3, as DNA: TGTGCCAGCAGTTTATTAGGTGAGACTGAAGCTTTCTTT.